This T cell receptor beta chain appears in the sequencing data of a study of T cells in localized non-small cell lung cancer (TCRdb year 2020). Context from the whole study: Comparing tumors with uninvolved tumor-adjacent lungs, the study looked at the T cell repertoires of over 200 patients with early-stage NSCLC. The cohort was made up of a few hundred treatment-naive NSCLC patients whose localized lung tumors had been resected. A mean age of around 66 years was recorded for the NSCLC patients, of whom 129 were male and 107 were female.

Broader findings and caveats from the paper: Higher blood T cell density associated with longer overall survival, while higher adjacent-lung clonality associated with shorter survival. Because the study design was exploratory, TCR variables were selected using unadjusted p-values without false-discovery rate correction. A median of roughly 58 of the top 100 tumor clones were detected in paired uninvolved adjacent lung, and around 30 of these tumor clones were also found among the top 100 clones of the paired uninvolved adjacent lung. Because multi-region tumor sequencing was not done, intratumor heterogeneity could not be ruled out. Uninvolved tumor-adjacent lung showed the highest T cell clonality, higher than tumor, which suggests more focused antigenic responses in the uninvolved tumor-adjacent lung.

Points on this clone: What this receptor recognizes is not known. No base-level quality is on record; no much larger clone is a single base apart.

Taken from the germline V gene, the CDR1 and CDR2 loops are MDHEN and SYDVKM. The CDR3 starts with the cysteine, ends with the phenylalanine, and has 15 residues. The DNA shown is the 45-base CDR3, in frame from base 1. V is trimmed back by 5 bases and J by 4 bases, and the junction contains 10 bases that no gene match accounts for. At diagnosis, peripheral blood, uninvolved tumor-adjacent lung and tumor were collected and stored as a combination of fresh-frozen and FFPE material. For TCR repertoire profiling, the blood samples were analyzed as peripheral blood mononuclear cells. The immunoSEQ Assay was used to sequence TCR beta CDR3 regions from DNA. On the study's bioinformatics: T cell density was computed as TCR beta template counts normalized to usable DNA estimated by amplifying housekeeping genes. Richness was estimated with the preseqR package, extrapolating to 400,000 templates for PBMC samples and 120,000 templates for tissue samples. Clonality was taken to be one minus Pielou's evenness. Tissue-enriched TCRs were identified by differential abundance testing using productive amino-acid clonotypes, minimum total count 5 and alpha 0.1. The Jaccard Index and the Morisita Overlap Index were used to quantify repertoire overlap between compartments. GLIPH grouped TCR beta CDR3s together with public tetramer-defined viral CDR3s, and a viral motif had to include at least three viral sequences and show V-gene enrichment. TCRdb limited this immuneACCESS table to in-frame rearrangements with V and J called. A share of clones is missing; checked studies link under half to unresolved V genes, and the rest is unexplained. V and J calls and clone size come straight from that table; D and trimming were deduced from the DNA. The sample profile shows about 33,000 clones; about 90% of them were found once. The ten most abundant clones make up around a sixth of the sample.

This receptor chain uses TRBV28 and TRBJ2-7; 8 bases in the middle match TRBD1. The TCR was taken from a man aged 40 to 69 with stage III lung adenocarcinoma. Sequenced material: peripheral blood mononuclear cells, taken before any cancer treatment. The CDR3 loop reads CASSETGTGDYEQYF. The nucleotide sequence reads TGTGCCAGCAGTGAAACCGGGACAGGCGATTACGAGCAGTACTTC.